This TCR beta chain was sequenced in a study of PD-L1 blockade in urothelial cancer. Study observations and caveats: More expansion of tumor-associated blood clones, seen at 3 weeks, marked durable-benefit patients.

Here immunoSEQ multiplex PCR was the method, and the copy in TCRdb shows in-frame clones only, minus some. This sample has about 41,000 clones; 80% to 90% occur once, and the top ten carry 2.5% to 3%. The CDR3 is 16 amino acids. Germline CDR1 is LNHDA and CDR2 is SQIVND (reference sequence). Trimming shortened V by 0 bases and J by 3 bases, and 14 bases separated the two germline ends. Sample time point: peripheral blood 6 weeks after treatment start. On this clone itself: Its specificity is unknown.

Sequenced material: PBMCs, taken around atezolizumab (anti-PD-L1) treatment. The clonotype comes from a man aged 65 to 85 with urothelial cancer. This chain links TRBV19 with TRBJ1-2; tentatively, D is TRBD1 (6 bases). CDR3 nucleotides: TGTGCCAGTAGTATAGATGCCGGGGACAAGGACTATGGCTACACCTTC. Amino acid sequence: CASSIDAGDKDYGYTF.